These T cell receptor beta chains were read from a single sample in a study of molecular identifiers for immune sequencing clone quantification. TCRdb used MiXCR to reprocess the PCR reads, holding one entry per CDR3 protein. This repertoire shows over 600,000 distinct CDR3 sequences, just under 20% found once; its top ten account for about 0.9%. Sample: naive CD8+ T cells from blood, with Jurkat cell RNA spiked in. The source is a human donor in good health. Some libraries in this study had Jurkat cell RNA spiked in. CDR3s include the opening cysteine and the closing phenylalanine or tryptophan. A D gene is named only where the DNA matches it firmly. Expanded clones are given a class, and other clones once, few, many or no size at all.

v_gene	j_gene	abundance	d_gene	len	CDR3nt	CDR3aa
TRBV27	TRBJ2-1	few	TRBD1	15	TGTGCCAGCAGTACTCCAGGGGGCTCCTACAATGAGCAGTTCTTC	CASSTPGGSYNEQFF
TRBV19	TRBJ1-5	many	.	11	TGTGCCAGTAGTGCAGTGGGGCCCCAGCATTTT	CASSAVGPQHF
TRBV7-2	TRBJ2-3	many	TRBD1	20	TGTGCCAGCAGCTTGAGGGGGGACAGGGAGTACGTTCGGGGCACAGATACGCAGTATTTT	CASSLRGDREYVRGTDTQYF
TRBV5-6	TRBJ2-4	many	.	14	TGTGCCAGCAGCTTGAGCTACGAGGACCACATTCAGTACTTC	CASSLSYEDHIQYF
TRBV5-1	TRBJ2-7	many	TRBD1	16	TGCGCCAGCAGCACACTACCGGGACAGGGGTTCTACGAGCAGTACTTC	CASSTLPGQGFYEQYF
TRBV20-1	TRBJ2-1	many	.	13	TGCAGTGCTCCGACCCATATAGCGAATGAGCAGTTCTTC	CSAPTHIANEQFF
TRBV4-1	TRBJ1-4	many	TRBD1	18	TGCGCCAGCAGCCACCCCGGGGACAGGGGCTTCGCTAATGAAAAACTGTTTTTT	CASSHPGDRGFANEKLFF
TRBV6-2/TRBV6-3	TRBJ2-1	many	TRBD2	16	TGTGCCAGCAGTTACTCGAAGTTAGCGGGGTACAATGAGCAGTTCTTC	CASSYSKLAGYNEQFF
TRBV6-2/TRBV6-3	TRBJ2-5	many	.	12	TGTGCCAGCAGTTACTCGAGGGAGACCCAGTACTTC	CASSYSRETQYF
TRBV20-1	TRBJ2-1	.	TRBD2	16	TGCAGTGTGTCAGCGGGAGGCCCACTCCCCTACAATGAGCAGTTCTTC	CSVSAGGPLPYNEQFF
TRBV28	TRBJ1-4	many	.	13	TGTGCCAGCAGTTTGACCAGCCTCGAAAAACTGTTTTTT	CASSLTSLEKLFF
TRBV5-4	TRBJ1-2	few	.	14	TGTGCCAGCACCCTGGGAGCTTCTAACTATGGCTACACCTTC	CASTLGASNYGYTF
TRBV30	TRBJ1-1	few	.	13	TGTGCCTGGAGTGTAGGGCAGGGGCAAAAAGCTTTCTTT	CAWSVGQGQKAFF
TRBV19	TRBJ1-1	many	.	14	TGTGCCAGTAGTTATGGGGCAACCAACACTGAAGCTTTCTTT	CASSYGATNTEAFF
TRBV19	TRBJ2-5	.	TRBD2	15	TGTGCCACCACGAATGAGGGACTAGGCGGGGAGACCCAGTACTTC	CATTNEGLGGETQYF
TRBV7-9	TRBJ2-1	.	TRBD2	17	TGTGCCAGCACACGTGGCGGGAGTAACCCCGGCTACAATGAGCAGTTCTTC	CASTRGGSNPGYNEQFF
TRBV2	TRBJ2-7	many	.	14	TGTGCCAGCAGACCCACTAGCTGGGATTACGAGCAGTACTTC	CASRPTSWDYEQYF
TRBV12-3/TRBV12-4	TRBJ1-3	.	.	14	TGTGCCAGCAGCGACAGGAGCTCTGGAAACACCATATATTTT	CASSDRSSGNTIYF
TRBV28	TRBJ2-5	many	TRBD2	14	TGTGCCAGCAGCTACCGGGACTACCCGGAGACCCAGTACTTC	CASSYRDYPETQYF
TRBV27	TRBJ1-5	few	.	16	TGTGCCAGCAGTTTAACTACGGGGGTAATGGATCAGCCCCAGCATTTT	CASSLTTGVMDQPQHF
TRBV5-5	TRBJ1-1	many	.	13	TGTGCCAGCAGCTGGAACGGGTACACTGAAGCTTTCTTT	CASSWNGYTEAFF
TRBV30	TRBJ2-7	many	TRBD2	15	TGTGCCTGGAGTGTACAAGCGGGGATAGCCTACGAGCAGTACTTC	CAWSVQAGIAYEQYF
TRBV6-2/TRBV6-3	TRBJ2-1	.	TRBD1	15	TGTGCCAGCAGTTACTCCGCAGGGGGTAACAATGAGCAGTTCTTC	CASSYSAGGNNEQFF
TRBV3-1	TRBJ1-3	.	TRBD1	18	TGTGCCAGCAGCCAACTACACTCCGGACAGGACCCTAGGGTCACCATATATTTT	CASSQLHSGQDPRVTIYF
TRBV29-1	TRBJ2-3	many	.	12	TGCAGCGTTGAAGACTTCACAGATACGCAGTATTTT	CSVEDFTDTQYF
TRBV6-6	TRBJ2-2	.	.	16	TGTGCCAGCAGTTACTCGACACAAGCCTACACCGGGAAGCTGTTTTTT	CASSYSTQAYTGKLFF
TRBV7-2	TRBJ1-1	many	.	15	TGTGCCAGCAGCTTAGTGACAGACCCGAACACTGAAGCTTTCTTT	CASSLVTDPNTEAFF
TRBV21-1	TRBJ2-7	few	.	15	TGTGCCAGCACACGTCCGGGACAGAGAGACTACGAGCAGTACTTC	CASTRPGQRDYEQYF
TRBV30	TRBJ2-7	few	TRBD2	12	TGTGCCAGTACTCTAGCGGACTACGAGCAGTACTTC	CASTLADYEQYF
TRBV9	TRBJ2-2	.	TRBD2	14	TGTGCCAGCAGCGACGGACTAGCGACCGGGGAGCTGTTTTTT	CASSDGLATGELFF
TRBV12-3/TRBV12-4	TRBJ2-7	many	.	14	TGTGCCAGCAGTTTAGACGGAGGAGGTTACGAGCAGTACTTC	CASSLDGGGYEQYF